The next 24 T cell receptor beta chains were all read from a single sample in a study of cytomegalovirus exposure and HLA in healthy donors (dated 2017 in TCRdb). The library was obtained by the immunoSEQ multiplex PCR assay. For the multiplex PCR, a mixture combining 60 forward primers for TCR Vbeta segments and 13 reverse primers for TCR Jbeta segments was used. This immuneACCESS table, as held by TCRdb, lists in-frame sequences with V and J called but not all clones. Of the missing ones, under half trace to an unresolved V gene in checked studies; the others have no known cause. In all, the sample holds 150,000 to 200,000 clones, and roughly 80% of those were seen once. About 1.7% of the sample is in the top ten clones. The sequencing sample was made of PBMCs. Receptor source: a woman between 18 and 30 years old in good health and CMV-seronegative.

This chain links TRBV6-6 with TRBJ1-2, with TRBD1 matching 11 bases. Per the germline V gene, CDR1 is MNHNY and CDR2 is SVGAGI (reference sequence). V lost 5 bases, J lost 8 bases, and 1 base stayed unmatched. There are 12 residues in the CDR3. CDR3 in DNA: TGTGCCAGCAGTGGACAGGGGGCGGGCTACACCTTC. The encoded protein is CASSGQGAGYTF.

V usage is TRBV7-9 and J usage is TRBJ2-5, with TRBD2 identical over 11 bases. Germline CDR1 is SEHNR and CDR2 is FQNEAQ (reference sequence). CDR3 length: 16 residues. Trimming cost V 5 bases and J 1 base; bases outside gene matches: 6. The CDR3 sequence is CASSPRLAGSQETQYF. Written as DNA, the CDR3 is TGTGCCAGCAGCCCTAGACTAGCGGGAAGCCAAGAGACCCAGTACTTC.

This chain links TRBV19 with TRBJ2-3; 10 bases agree with TRBD2. The V and J ends lost 3 bases and 3 bases, in that order; junction bases with no gene match: 12. Per the germline V gene, CDR1 is LNHDA and CDR2 is SQIVND (reference sequence). The CDR3 runs to 18 residues. CDR3 sequence: CASSISGRALGTTDTQYF. The CDR3 coding sequence is TGTGCCAGTAGTATCAGCGGGAGGGCCCTTGGTACTACAGATACGCAGTATTTT.

This clone has a handful of counts. A far larger clone is one base from this, pointing to a likely read error. The rearrangement uses TRBV4-1 and TRBJ2-2, with a tentative D call TRBD2 (5 bases). Trimming took off 0 bases at V and 3 bases at J, with 14 bases between the two ends. Germline CDR1 MGHRA, CDR2 YSYEKL. The CDR3 spans 17 residues. DNA of the CDR3: TGCGCCAGCAGCCAAGATTGGTCTAGCAGATACACCGGGGAGCTGTTTTTT. Protein: CASSQDWSSRYTGELFF.

The chain links TRBV19 to TRBJ2-7; 10 bases align to TRBD2. This CDR3 is 23 amino acids long. Unmatched junction bases numbered 31, after V lost 5 bases and J lost 3 bases. The germline V gene encodes CDR1 LNHDA and CDR2 SQIVND (reference sequence). CDR3 DNA sequence: TGTGCCAGTAGTCTTCCGGGACTAGCGTCAACATCGGCGCCAAAGAAGAGGCGCTACGAGCAGTACGTC. Translated: CASSLPGLASTSAPKKRRYEQYV.

This clone came up a few times. The chain couples TRBV4-3 to TRBJ1-2; possibly TRBD1 for D (6 bases). The CDR3 loop spans 16 amino acids. Germline V gene lookup returns CDR1 LGHNA and CDR2 YSLEER. Trimming took 0 bases from V and 5 from J, leaving 16 bases between them. CDR3 nucleotides: TGCGCCAGCAGCCAAGACTATGGACAGAAGTGGTATGGCTACACCTTC. Translation gives CASSQDYGQKWYGYTF.

The chain carries TRBV13 and TRBJ1-1, with 9 bases identical to TRBD1. There are 15 residues in the CDR3. Germline V gene sequence: CDR1 PRHDT, CDR2 FYEKMQ (reference sequence). V dropped 0 bases and J dropped 5; count of bases not matched to a gene: 4. The chain's CDR3 is CASSLGQTGGTEAFF. DNA for the CDR3: TGTGCCAGCAGCTTAGGCCAGACAGGGGGAACTGAAGCTTTCTTT.

This chain links TRBV27 with TRBJ1-5; 7 nucleotides match TRBD1. Trimming removed 5 bases from V and 4 bases from J; junction bases left unmatched: 11. The CDR3 contains 16 residues. Germline CDR1 MNHEY, CDR2 SMNVEV (reference sequence). The CDR3 region is CASSALQGWENQPQHF. The CDR3 DNA follows: TGTGCCAGCAGTGCCCTACAGGGGTGGGAAAATCAGCCCCAGCATTTT.

A word on this clone: In the same sample, other DNA sequences code for this CDR3. This chain uses TRBV5-1 with TRBJ1-2; D is possibly TRBD1 (6 bases). Looked up from germline, CDR1 is SGHRS and CDR2 is YFSETQ. Trimming left V 5 bases short and J 8 bases short, with 10 bases between. The CDR3 contains 11 residues. CDR3 nucleotide sequence: TGCGCCAGCAGTTTAGGGGGAGGCTACACCTTC. Its protein product is CASSLGGGYTF. Full variable domain (remainder filled in from reference TRBV5-1 and TRBJ1-2): KAGVTQTPRYLIKTRGQQVTLSCSPISGHRSVSWYQQTPGQGLQFLFEYFSETQRNKGNFPGRFSGRQFSNSRSEMNVSTLELGDSALYLCASSLGGGYTFGSGTRLTVV.

This clone showed up just once. The chain carries TRBV10-3 and TRBJ2-3, with D possibly matching TRBD1 (6 bases). CDR3 length: 12 residues. Deletions cut 10 bases from V and 2 bases from J, with 10 bases between. The germline CDR1 and CDR2 sequences are ENHRY and SYGVKD. The CDR3 loop reads CATQGSTDTQYF. CDR3 nucleotide sequence: TGTGCCACTCAGGGGTCCACAGATACGCAGTATTTT.

The chain links TRBV11-3 to TRBJ2-4, with D possibly TRBD2 on 5 matching bases. Per germline, CDR1 SGHNT and CDR2 YENEEA. This CDR3 has 13 residues. V was clipped by 5 bases and J by 9 bases, with 14 bases between them. The chain's CDR3 is CASSKVRDSIQYF. The CDR3, as DNA: TGTGCCAGCAGCAAGGTTCGGGATAGCATTCAGTACTTC. The variable domain in full, completed from reference TRBV11-3 and TRBJ2-4, reads EAGVVQSPRYKIIEKKQPVAFWCNPISGHNTLYWYLQNLGQGPELLIRYENEEAVDDSQLPKDRFSAERLKGVDSTLKIQPAELGDSAVYLCASSKVRDSIQYFGAGTRLSVL.

The chain employs TRBV9 and TRBJ1-1; 9 nucleotides match TRBD1. Per the germline V gene, CDR1 is SGDLS and CDR2 is YYNGEE. CDR3 length: 15 residues. After removal of 3 bases from V and 1 base from J, the junction contained 4 bases not matched to a gene. The CDR3 loop is CASSAGTGRNTEAFF. The CDR3 DNA reads as TGTGCCAGCAGCGCTGGGACAGGGAGGAACACTGAAGCTTTCTTT.

The chain recombines TRBV7-9 with TRBJ1-1; D perhaps matches TRBD1 (6 bases). The germline gives CDR1 SEHNR, CDR2 FQNEAQ (reference sequence). V was cut by 5 bases and J by 4 bases, with 23 bases left in between. The CDR3 length is 17 residues. CDR3 in DNA: TGTGCCAGCAGCCTGCCGCGACGACAGGCGGCACTCACTGAAGCTTTCTTT. Translated: CASSLPRRQAALTEAFF. Full variable domain (rest looked up from reference TRBV7-9 and TRBJ1-1): DTGVSQNPRHKITKRGQNVTFRCDPISEHNRLYWYRQTLGQGPEFLTYFQNEAQLEKSRLLSDRFSAERPKGSFSTLEIQRTEQGDSAMYLCASSLPRRQAALTEAFFGQGTRLTVV.

CDR3: CASISLPRGLGSGNTIYF. The CDR3 nucleotides read TGTGCCAGCATCTCCCTTCCCAGGGGTTTAGGGTCTGGAAACACCATATATTTT. The rearrangement uses TRBV28 and TRBJ1-3, with a possible D match to TRBD1 (6 bases). V lost 7 bases and J lost 1, with 23 bases in between. The CDR3 consists of 18 residues. Germline values: CDR1 MDHEN, CDR2 SYDVKM. The entire variable domain, with the rest obtained from reference TRBV28 and TRBJ1-3, is as follows: DVKVTQSSRYLVKRTGEKVFLECVQDMDHENMFWYRQDPGLGLRLIYFSYDVKMKEKGDIPEGYSVSREKKERFSLILESASTNQTSMYLCASISLPRGLGSGNTIYFGEGSWLTVV.

Concerning this clone: The germline gene is not matched at one end of the junction; a read error may be the cause. The J gene is TRBJ1-4, the V gene TRBV19, with TRBD1 matching 9 bases. There are 15 residues in the CDR3. CDR1 is LNHDA, CDR2 SQIVND, per germline (reference sequence). This CDR3 is CASSEIQGAKEKLFF. CDR3 DNA sequence: TGTGCCAGTAGTGAGATACAGGGGGCTAAGGAAAAACTGTTTTTT.

The chain carries TRBV7-6 and TRBJ1-6; 9 nucleotides match TRBD1. The junction had 5 bases not matched to a gene; V was cut back by 5 bases and J by 3 bases. CDR3 length: 16 residues. In germline, CDR1 is SGHVS, CDR2 FNYEAQ. The CDR3 sequence is CASSDTTGGYNSPLHF. The CDR3 nucleotides read TGTGCCAGCAGCGATACGACAGGGGGCTATAATTCACCCCTCCACTTT.

The rearrangement uses TRBV29-1 and TRBJ2-7; TRBD2 aligns across 8 bases. The CDR3 length is 12 residues. V shed 3 bases, J shed 6 bases, and the junction held 4 bases outside the gene matches. Germline V CDR1 and CDR2: SQVTM, ANQGSEA. The CDR3 region has the DNA TGCAGCGTTGAGGGGACTAGGACCGAGCAGTACTTC. Translated, it gives CSVEGTRTEQYF.

V is TRBV7-9 and J is TRBJ2-1; 7 bases align to TRBD2. The V and J ends lost 4 bases and 1 base, in that order; junction bases with no gene match: 7. Germline loops: CDR1 SEHNR, CDR2 FQNEAQ (reference sequence). CDR3 length: 16 residues. CDR3 nucleotides: TGTGCCAGCAGCTCCTCCCTAGCGGATTCCTACAATGAGCAGTTCTTC. It is translated as CASSSSLADSYNEQFF.

The chain links TRBV4-3 to TRBJ1-1; possible D gene TRBD1, 6 bases. V lost 4 bases, J lost 0 bases, and 12 bases lay in between. This CDR3 has 15 amino acids. Germline lookup yields CDR1 LGHNA and CDR2 YSLEER. CDR3 amino acids: CASSPSRGLNTEAFF. The CDR3, as DNA: TGCGCCAGCAGCCCATCCAGGGGACTGAACACTGAAGCTTTCTTT.

The V gene is TRBV28, the J gene TRBJ1-5, with D possibly being TRBD1 (5 bases). Germline V gene data show CDR1 as MDHEN and CDR2 as SYDVKM. Trimming removed 5 bases from V and 1 base from J, with 18 bases in between. The CDR3 has 17 amino acids. CDR3 sequence: CASSPPRGEASNQPQHF. The CDR3 bases are TGTGCCAGCAGTCCCCCCCGGGGGGAGGCGAGCAATCAGCCCCAGCATTTT.

The chain has TRBV19 and TRBJ1-5; 9 nucleotides align to TRBD1. The germline V gene encodes CDR1 LNHDA and CDR2 SQIVND (reference sequence). This CDR3 has 14 amino acids. The trim removed 6 bases at V and 5 bases at J, leaving 5 bases unmatched. The CDR3 region has the DNA TGTGCCAGTAGCAAACAGGGGGCTTATCAGCCCCAGCATTTT. Encoded protein: CASSKQGAYQPQHF.

V is TRBV7-2 and J is TRBJ1-2, with 9 bases aligning to TRBD1. CDR1 is SGHTA, CDR2 FQGNSA, per germline. The CDR3 sequence is 13 residues long. V gave up 3 bases and J gave up 12 bases; unmatched junction bases: 8. CDR3 bases: TGTGCCAGCAGCTTCGTCGGGACAGGGTTCAACACCTTC. Encoded protein: CASSFVGTGFNTF. Supplemented by reference TRBV7-2 and TRBJ1-2, the full variable domain reads GAGVSQSPSNKVTEKGKDVELRCDPISGHTALYWYRQSLGQGLEFLIYFQGNSAPDKSGLPSDRFSAERTGGSVSTLTIQRTQQEDSAVYLCASSFVGTGFNTFGSGTRLTVV.

There are a few counts of this clone. For the CDR3, the DNA is TGTGCCAGCAGTTCCGGGGGACAGGGGTTGCAGTACTTC. Its translation is CASSSGGQGLQYF. The gene calls are TRBV28 and TRBJ2-7; 10 bases match TRBD1. Germline CDR1 MDHEN, CDR2 SYDVKM. The CDR3 covers 13 residues. V trimming: 4 bases; J trimming: 9 bases; junction bases outside the gene matches: 6.

A remark on this clone: One junction end disagrees with the germline gene, perhaps due to a read error. The sample contains more than one DNA sequence encoding this CDR3. This rearrangement joins TRBV19 to TRBJ1-1, with D possibly matching TRBD1 (6 bases). Germline loops: CDR1 LNHDA, CDR2 SQIVND (reference sequence). The length of the CDR3 is 16 residues. The CDR3 coding sequence is TGTGCCAGTAGTCCAGAGGGGACACAAGAGGACACCGAAGCTTTCTTT. Translated: CASSPEGTQEDTEAFF. The complete variable domain, with remaining parts taken from reference TRBV19 and TRBJ1-1, reads DGGITQSPKYLFRKEGQNVTLSCEQNLNHDAMYWYRQDPGQGLRLIYYSQIVNDFQKGDIAEGYSVSREKKESFPLTVTSAQKNPTAFYLCASSPEGTQEDTEAFFGQGTRLTVV.